Below, 2 T cell receptor beta chains from the same sample are listed, as sequenced in a study of T-cell memory formation after mild COVID-19. TCRdb used MiXCR to reprocess the 5' RACE reads, holding one entry per CDR3 protein. The data hold 550,000 to 600,000 distinct CDR3 sequences, with roughly 17% observed a single time. Material for sequencing was PBMCs or a T cell subset sorted from them (not recorded which). Receptors originate from an adult woman who had mild COVID-19 (a few samples of this study predate the infection). Cell type and time point are not known.

This clonotype was picked up many times. The chain is built from TRBV7-9 and TRBJ1-2; 8 bases fit TRBD1. CDR1 and CDR2 (germline): SEHNR, FQNEAQ (reference sequence). Losses at the gene ends were 1 base for V and 6 bases for J; bases not matched to a gene: 1. The CDR3 loop spans 13 amino acids. CDR3: CASSLDRGDGYTF. CDR3 DNA: TGTGCCAGCAGCTTAGACAGGGGGGATGGCTACACCTTC. Combining the CDR3 with reference TRBV7-9 and TRBJ1-2 gives the whole variable domain DTGVSQNPRHKITKRGQNVTFRCDPISEHNRLYWYRQTLGQGPEFLTYFQNEAQLEKSRLLSDRFSAERPKGSFSTLEIQRTEQGDSAMYLCASSLDRGDGYTFGSGTRLTVV.

The chain uses TRBV9 and TRBJ2-7; possibly TRBD2 for D (5 bases). The CDR3 spans 14 residues. Trimming stripped 1 base from V and 5 bases from J, with 13 bases between. Germline CDR1 SGDLS, CDR2 YYNGEE. CDR3 loop: CASSVSGNLDEQYF. The CDR3 nucleotides read TGTGCCAGCAGCGTATCGGGGAATCTTGACGAGCAGTACTTC.